The present TCR beta chain was sequenced within a study of tumor and adjacent non-tumor tissue in lung cancer (dated by TCRdb to the late 2010s). Looking at the study overall: Patients with adenocarcinoma (approximately 11), squamous cell carcinoma (2) and small cell lung cancer (1) were included in the cohort. The approximately 15 enrolled patients, of whom about 10 were men and 5 were women, were aged roughly 31 to 80 years and were diagnosed with TNM stage I to III disease. TCRbeta CDR3 sequencing was performed on thirty paired specimens, with one tumor sample and one normal lung sample collected per patient. Using bulk TCRbeta repertoires from 15 lung cancer patients, the study set lung tumor tissue side by side with matched distant non-tumor lung tissue. Sequencing generated a total of 125,075,908 productive TCRbeta reads, averaging roughly 4.3 million reads per sample. Overall study outcomes, separate from this receptor: A significantly larger cumulative share of the repertoire was made up by the top 100 clones in normal lung than in tumor tissue. The cohort had only 15 or so patients, and the authors noted that larger samples and more detailed clinical data are needed. Peripheral blood was not sequenced, so blood TCRbeta repertoires in these lung cancer patients were not examined. TCR diversity (inverse Simpson) was significantly higher in tumor than in normal lung tissue (roughly 430 vs 170, P = 0.0075, Mann-Whitney U test). The methods do not name the sequencing platform or mention unique molecular identifiers. TCR diversity was significantly higher in younger patients, and greater tumor TCR diversity was associated with shorter overall survival and shorter disease-free survival.

In the case of this clonotype: There is no known antigen for this receptor. Base qualities are not recorded, but no much larger clone differs from it by a single base.

In the germline V gene, CDR1 corresponds to SGHRS and CDR2 to YFSETQ. The germline V end is reduced by 0 bases and the J end by 0 bases; junction bases left unmatched: 2. The CDR3 runs 16 residues from the cysteine to the phenylalanine. Just the 48-base CDR3 DNA is kept, in frame starting at base 1. The protocol used for the library was multiplex PCR. TCRdb records Illumina HiSeq 2500 as the sequencer. TCRbeta libraries were constructed through three rounds of nested PCR with primers (Table S4) according to protocols modified from ARM-PCR. Before sequencing, PCR products of 200-500 bp were excised from the gel and purified with the QIAquick gel extraction kit. From the authors' description of their analysis: Reads were cleaned with Trimmomatic, merged with FLASH into complete CDR3 sequences, and assigned to V(D)J germline segments with MiTCR. Clonal diversity was calculated as the inverse Simpson's index using VDJtools. A read counted as productive if the sequence was in-frame and lacked a premature stop codon. The public reads were quality trimmed at Q25 with fastp and then assembled into clones with MiXCR by TCRdb, keeping productive beta chains. Under each unique CDR3 protein, matching rows form one entry showing the most common genes and DNA. In this record, the V and J calls reflect TCRdb's handling and not the investigators' own analysis. In all, the sample holds about 50,000 distinct CDR3 sequences, and around three quarters of those were seen once. 20% to 30% of the sample comes from the top ten.

Bulk unsorted tissue served as the source for RNA extraction, and RNA quality was assessed using a NanoDrop ND-1000 and an Agilent 2100. For the normal lung samples, distant non-tumor tissue was collected more than 3 cm away from the tumor edge. All donors had newly diagnosed lung cancer, had not received prior chemotherapy, and were admitted for thoracic surgery in China between August and November 2014. Anyone who had undergone radiotherapy or chemotherapy before, or who had another cancer at the same time, was left out of the study. Pieces of surgical tissue measuring about 1-2.1 cm3 were kept in RNAlater solution and held at -80 degrees C until needed.

The chain is encoded by TRBV5-1 joined to TRBJ1-4, with TRBD1 matching 7 junction bases. The receptor's source is a woman aged 55-70 years with non-small cell lung cancer. The sample comprised distant non-tumor lung tissue. The DNA sequence follows: TGCGCCAGCAGCTTGGCCGGGACAGCAACTAATGAAAAACTGTTTTTT. This sequence encodes CASSLAGTATNEKLFF.